The source of this T cell receptor beta chain is a study of blood T cell repertoires in COVID-19. Study summary: COVID-19 samples from acute and convalescent phases originated in the United States, Italy and Spain.

The germline V gene encodes CDR1 SGHVS and CDR2 FNYEAQ. The CDR3 runs to 14 residues. V trimming: 6 bases; J trimming: 4 bases; junction bases outside the gene matches: 6. As originally analysed: Estimated nucleated cell counts came from reference gene primer amplification. Sequencing was performed with immunoSEQ multiplex PCR; in TCRdb, only in-frame clones are kept and a portion is missing. The V and J calls and the clone size are those of that table, but D and trimming were determined from the DNA. In the table there are some 250,000 clones, 81% of which are singletons. The TCR was taken from a woman aged 55-70 years with active or convalescent COVID-19. The sequencing sample was made of peripheral blood. The V call is TRBV7-6, the J call TRBJ2-3; 8 bases align to TRBD1. The CDR3 bases are TGTGCCAGCAGTTCACAGGGGGTGGCAGATACGCAGTATTTT. It is translated as CASSSQGVADTQYF.